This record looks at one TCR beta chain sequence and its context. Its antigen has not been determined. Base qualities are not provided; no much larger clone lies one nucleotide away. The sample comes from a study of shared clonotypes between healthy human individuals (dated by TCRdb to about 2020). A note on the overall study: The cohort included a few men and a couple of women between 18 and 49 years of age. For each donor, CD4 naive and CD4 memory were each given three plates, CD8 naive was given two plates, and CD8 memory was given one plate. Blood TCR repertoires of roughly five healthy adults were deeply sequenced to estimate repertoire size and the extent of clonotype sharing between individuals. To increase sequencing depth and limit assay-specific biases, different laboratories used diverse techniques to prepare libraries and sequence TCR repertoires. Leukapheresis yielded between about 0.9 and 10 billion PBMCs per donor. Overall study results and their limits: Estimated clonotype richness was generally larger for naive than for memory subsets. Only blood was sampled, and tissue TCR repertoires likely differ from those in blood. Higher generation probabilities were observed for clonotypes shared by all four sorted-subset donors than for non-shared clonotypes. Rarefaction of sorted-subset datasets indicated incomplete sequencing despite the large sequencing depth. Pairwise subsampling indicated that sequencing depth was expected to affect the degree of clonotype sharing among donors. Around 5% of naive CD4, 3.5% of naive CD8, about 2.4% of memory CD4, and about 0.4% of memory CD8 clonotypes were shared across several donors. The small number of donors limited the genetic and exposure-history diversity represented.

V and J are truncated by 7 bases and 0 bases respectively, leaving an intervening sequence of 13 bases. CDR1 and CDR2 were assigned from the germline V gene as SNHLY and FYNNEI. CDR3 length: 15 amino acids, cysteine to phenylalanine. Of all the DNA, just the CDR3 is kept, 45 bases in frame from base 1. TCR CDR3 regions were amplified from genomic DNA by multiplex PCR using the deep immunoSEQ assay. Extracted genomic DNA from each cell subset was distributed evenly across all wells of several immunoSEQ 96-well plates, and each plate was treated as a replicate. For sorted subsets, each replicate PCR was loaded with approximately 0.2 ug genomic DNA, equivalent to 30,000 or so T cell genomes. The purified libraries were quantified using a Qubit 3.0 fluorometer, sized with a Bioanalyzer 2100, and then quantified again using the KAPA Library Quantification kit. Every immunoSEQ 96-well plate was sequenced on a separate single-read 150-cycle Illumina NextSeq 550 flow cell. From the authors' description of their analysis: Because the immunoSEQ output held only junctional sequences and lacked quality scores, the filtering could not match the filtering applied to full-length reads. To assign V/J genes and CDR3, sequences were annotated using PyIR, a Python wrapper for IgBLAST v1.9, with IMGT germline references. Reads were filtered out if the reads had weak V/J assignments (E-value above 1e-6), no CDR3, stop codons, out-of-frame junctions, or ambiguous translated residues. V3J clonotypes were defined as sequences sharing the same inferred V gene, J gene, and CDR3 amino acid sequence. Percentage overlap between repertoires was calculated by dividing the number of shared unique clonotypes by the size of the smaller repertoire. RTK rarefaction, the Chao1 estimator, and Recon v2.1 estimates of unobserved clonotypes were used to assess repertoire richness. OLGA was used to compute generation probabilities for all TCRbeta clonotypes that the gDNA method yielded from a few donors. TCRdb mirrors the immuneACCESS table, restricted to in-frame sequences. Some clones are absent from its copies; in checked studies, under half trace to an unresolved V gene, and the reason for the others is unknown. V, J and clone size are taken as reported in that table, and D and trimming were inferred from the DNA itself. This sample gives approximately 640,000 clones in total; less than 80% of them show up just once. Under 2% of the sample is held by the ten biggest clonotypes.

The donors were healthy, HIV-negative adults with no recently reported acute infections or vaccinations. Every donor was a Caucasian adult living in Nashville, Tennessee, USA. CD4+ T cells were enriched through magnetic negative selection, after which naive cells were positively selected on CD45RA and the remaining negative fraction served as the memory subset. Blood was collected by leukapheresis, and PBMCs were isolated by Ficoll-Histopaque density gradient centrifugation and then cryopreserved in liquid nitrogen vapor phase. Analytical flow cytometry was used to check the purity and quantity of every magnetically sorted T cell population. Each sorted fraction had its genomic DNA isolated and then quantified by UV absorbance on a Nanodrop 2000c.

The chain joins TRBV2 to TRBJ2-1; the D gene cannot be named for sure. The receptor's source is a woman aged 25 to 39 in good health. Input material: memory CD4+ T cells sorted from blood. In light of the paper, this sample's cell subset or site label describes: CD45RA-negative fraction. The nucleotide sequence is TGTGCCAGCAACCCCGATGGAGTCTCCTACAATGAGCAGTTCTTC. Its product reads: CASNPDGVSYNEQFF.